The 13 T cell receptor beta chains in this list originate from one sample, sequenced in a study of cytomegalovirus exposure and HLA in healthy donors. The PCR contained 60 Vbeta and 13 Jbeta primers. Some clones are missing from TCRdb's copy, which holds only in-frame ones; the method was immunoSEQ multiplex PCR. The sample consists of about 200,000 clones, roughly 72% of them appearing once. The sequencing input was PBMCs. All receptors come from a man aged 25-45 years in good health and CMV-seronegative.

This chain links TRBV11-2 with TRBJ1-2, with 10 bases identical to TRBD1. Germline-derived CDR1 and CDR2 are SGHAT and FQNNGV. The trim removed 8 bases at V and 7 bases at J, leaving 10 bases unmatched. This CDR3 comprises 14 residues. The DNA for the CDR3 is TGTGCCAGCCGCGCTGTGGGACAGGGGTTTGGCTACACCTTC. Amino acids: CASRAVGQGFGYTF.

The genes are TRBV27 and TRBJ1-4, with a weak D call TRBD1 (5 bases). The CDR3 has 13 amino acids. Trimming took off 7 bases at V and 5 bases at J, with 11 bases between the two ends. CDR1 is MNHEY and CDR2 is SMNVEV in the germline V gene (reference sequence). The CDR3: CASKNRINEKLFF. For the CDR3, the DNA is TGTGCCAGCAAGAACAGGATAAATGAAAAACTGTTTTTT. Drawing the rest from reference TRBV27 and TRBJ1-4, the complete variable domain is EAQVTQNPRYLITVTGKKLTVTCSQNMNHEYMSWYRQDPGLGLRQIYYSMNVEVTDKGDVPEGYKVSRKEKRNFPLILESPSPNQTSLYFCASKNRINEKLFFGSGTQLSVL.

This clone was detected a few times. The V call is TRBV6-1, the J call TRBJ1-4, with a possible D match to TRBD1 (6 bases). Trimming took off 6 bases at V and 7 bases at J, with 15 bases between the two ends. This CDR3 has 14 residues. CDR1 is MNHNS, CDR2 SASEGT, per germline. CDR3: CASRPHRDGEKLFF. The CDR3 region has the DNA TGTGCCAGCAGGCCACACAGGGATGGTGAAAAACTGTTTTTT.

CDR3 nucleotides: TGTGCCAGCAGCTGGGGACAGGGCCGGACTAGCGGCTACAATGAGCAGTTCTTC. This encodes CASSWGQGRTSGYNEQFF. The gene calls are TRBV7-9 and TRBJ2-1; TRBD2 is a possible D gene (10 bases). CDR3 length: 18 amino acids. Germline lookup yields CDR1 SEHNR and CDR2 FQNEAQ (reference sequence). Trimming took off 4 bases at V and 3 bases at J, with 22 bases between the two ends.

This clone was detected ten times or more. This chain uses TRBV19 with TRBJ2-3; 11 positions agree with TRBD2. This CDR3 contains 19 residues. V shed 4 bases and J 2 bases; nucleotides not matched to a gene: 14. Germline lookup yields CDR1 LNHDA and CDR2 SQIVND (reference sequence). The CDR3, as DNA: TGTGCCAGTAGTAACCCCCCTGGGACTAGCGGCCAATTCACAGATACGCAGTATTTT. It codes for CASSNPPGTSGQFTDTQYF.

The chain uses TRBV19 and TRBJ1-5; D perhaps matches TRBD1 (6 bases). V was clipped by 6 bases and J by 2 bases, with 8 bases between them. This CDR3 has 13 residues. Germline V gene lookup returns CDR1 LNHDA and CDR2 SQIVND (reference sequence). The CDR3 DNA follows: TGTGCCAGTAGGACAGGTGGCAATCAGCCCCAGCATTTT. The encoded protein is CASRTGGNQPQHF.

The CDR3 region has the DNA TGTGCCAGCAGCCGCTATGCGGGGGCGGGAGGGAATGAGCAGTTCTTC. Translating it yields CASSRYAGAGGNEQFF. V is TRBV7-6 and J is TRBJ2-1; 9 nucleotides match TRBD2. Germline CDR1 SGHVS, CDR2 FNYEAQ. The ends lost 5 bases at V and 7 bases at J; junction bases unmatched: 12. This CDR3 spans 16 amino acids.

The gene calls are TRBV5-4 and TRBJ2-5; TRBD2 aligns across 9 bases. Trimming took 0 bases from V and 6 from J; bases not matched to a gene: 12. The CDR3 extends over 17 amino acids. Germline V gene data show CDR1 as SGHNT and CDR2 as YYREEE (reference sequence). CDR3 coding DNA: TGTGCCAGCAGCTTGGTCGGTAGCGGGAGCCTGGGGAAGACCCAGTACTTC. It is translated as CASSLVGSGSLGKTQYF.

This sequence joins TRBV2 and TRBJ2-5, with no clear D. Germline V gene sequence: CDR1 SNHLY, CDR2 FYNNEI. Trimming shortened V by 2 bases and J by 2 bases, and 3 bases separated the two germline ends. The length of the CDR3 is 12 residues. CDR3: CASSEIQETQYF. The CDR3 DNA is TGTGCCAGCAGTGAAATACAAGAGACCCAGTACTTC.

V and J are TRBV10-3 and TRBJ2-7; TRBD2 might be the D (5 bases). Deletions cut 3 bases from V and 3 bases from J, with 27 bases between. Germline lookup yields CDR1 ENHRY and CDR2 SYGVKD. The CDR3 contains 19 residues. In DNA form, the CDR3 reads TGTGCCATCAGTGACCACGAAGAACAAAAGGGCCGGAGGAGCTACGAGCAGTACTTC. Translation: CAISDHEEQKGRRSYEQYF.

This clone was observed a single time. The V call is TRBV15, the J call TRBJ2-3, with 10 bases fitting TRBD2. Trimming took 11 bases from V and 0 from J; bases not matched to a gene: 11. Germline CDR1 and CDR2: LNHNV and YYDKDF (reference sequence). The CDR3 spans 16 residues. The CDR3 region is CAVSRTSGTSTDTQYF. In DNA form, the CDR3 reads TGTGCCGTTTCCAGGACTAGCGGAACTAGCACAGATACGCAGTATTTT.

The chain has TRBV6-5 and TRBJ2-7; D remains unclear. Per germline, CDR1 MNHEY and CDR2 SVGAGI. Trimming shortened V by 6 bases and J by 0 bases, and 12 bases separated the two germline ends. The length of the CDR3 is 14 residues. The CDR3 loop is CASRWQALSYEQYF. CDR3 DNA sequence: TGTGCCAGCAGGTGGCAGGCCCTCTCCTACGAGCAGTACTTC.

The rearrangement joins TRBV7-3 to TRBJ1-1; D is possibly TRBD1 (5 bases). Germline V gene data show CDR1 as SGHTA and CDR2 as FQGTGA. The CDR3 is 14 amino acids. The V and J ends lost 2 bases and 4 bases respectively, with 11 bases between them. This chain's CDR3 is CASSLGGGFTEAFF. CDR3 in DNA: TGTGCCAGCAGCTTAGGGGGAGGTTTCACTGAAGCTTTCTTT.